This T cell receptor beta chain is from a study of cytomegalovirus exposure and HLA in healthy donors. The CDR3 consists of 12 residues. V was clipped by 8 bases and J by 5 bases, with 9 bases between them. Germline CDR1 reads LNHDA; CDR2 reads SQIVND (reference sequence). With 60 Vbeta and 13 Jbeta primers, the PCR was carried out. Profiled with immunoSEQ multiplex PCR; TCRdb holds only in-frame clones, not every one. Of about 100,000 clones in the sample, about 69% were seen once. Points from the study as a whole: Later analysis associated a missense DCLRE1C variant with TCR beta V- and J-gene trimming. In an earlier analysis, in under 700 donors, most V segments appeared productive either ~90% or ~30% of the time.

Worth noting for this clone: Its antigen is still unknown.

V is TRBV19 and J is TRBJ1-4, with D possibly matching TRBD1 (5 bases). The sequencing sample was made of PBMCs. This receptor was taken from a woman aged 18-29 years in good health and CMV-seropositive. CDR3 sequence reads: CASGHSNEKLFF. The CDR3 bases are TGTGCCAGTGGACACTCGAATGAAAAACTGTTTTTT.